The T cell receptor (beta chain) described here comes from a study of beta chain features in type 1 diabetes (dated by TCRdb to the late 2010s). A note on the overall study: No differences in mean age, gender distribution, total cell number or subset yield were found between patients and healthy donors. Across all samples, 90 million to 130 million sorted cells were examined, and cell number per subset correlated strongly with RNA yield. In the study, TCRB repertoires of sorted circulating CD4+ T cell subsets from recently diagnosed type 1 diabetes patients were compared with those of matched healthy donors. Naive and central memory subsets were obtained from all 30 or so donors, but regulatory and stem cell-like memory subsets were isolated from only 8 patients and about 8 healthy donors.

CDR3 length: 15 amino acids, cysteine to phenylalanine. Only the CDR3 region is kept as DNA, spanning 45 bases read in frame from base 1. CDR1 and CDR2 (LNHNV, YYDKDF) derive from the germline V gene (reference sequence). Cut back by 0 bases and 4 bases, the V and J ends lie 12 bases apart. All of the isolated RNA was reverse transcribed with the High Capacity cDNA Reverse Transcription Kit, so expressed TCRB transcripts were sequenced. Deep immunoSEQ sequencing was applied to naive, central memory and regulatory T cell samples, giving an average of roughly 3.6 million total reads per sample. Sorted cells were lysed in RLT buffer, and RNA was extracted using DNase-treated RNeasy Micro or Mini kits according to cell number. Each cell subset was processed on its own to prevent cross-contamination, while patient and healthy donor samples were processed together. TCRB sequences were amplified from cDNA with the immunoSEQ multiplex PCR, producing 87-bp fragments spanning the CDR3 region. Sequencing of the amplicons was done on the Illumina HiSeq platform. As for the authors' bioinformatics: Synthetic template baselines were used to correct PCR bias computationally, reads within Hamming distance 2 were collapsed, and singletons that could not be merged were discarded. By aligning reads against IMGT, V, D and J genes, CDR3 length, and insertions or deletions at six rearrangement sites were assigned. Within each subset, clonotype counts were normalized to sorted cell number, after which true diversity and Gini coefficients were computed with the tcR R package. Repertoire sharing was quantified using the overlap coefficient calculated on TCRB nucleotide sequences. Out-of-frame TCRB sequences from naive cells were analyzed to stand in for the pre-selection repertoire. The table comes from immuneACCESS by way of TCRdb, which keeps in-frame sequences with V and J called. Part of the clones is missing from these tables; in studies checked, under half for an unresolved V gene and the rest for unknown reasons. D and trimming come from the DNA, and the V and J calls and clone size come from that table. The sample profile shows roughly 610,000 clones; about a sixth of them were found once. Of the sample, about 0.086% is held by the ten largest clones.

From each donor, a single peripheral blood sample of approximately 110 mL on average was drawn into heparinised tubes. Using a panel that included CD45RO, CCR7, CD25, CD127, CD95 and CD27, naive, central memory, regulatory and stem cell-like memory CD4+ T cells were sorted on a BD FACSAria II. All sorted populations exceeded 98% purity. PBMCs were isolated right away by Lymphoprep density gradient centrifugation and were stained directly, without culture. To minimize batch effects, samples were stained and sorted in pairs, one healthy donor with one patient per experiment. Overall study outcomes, separate from this receptor: HLA sub-analyses involved small numbers of individuals, so any influence of HLA type on TCRB rearrangement remained unresolved. Shorter templates might have been favored by PCR, but patient and control samples were amplified and corrected together, so both groups would have been affected equally by any skew. At VDJ recombination sites, patients with type 1 diabetes made fewer insertions and deleted more nucleotides, a pattern implying thymic rearrangement abnormalities. Naive, central memory and regulatory TCRB repertoires appeared to be more similar among patients than among healthy donors. Because cDNA rather than genomic DNA was sequenced, highly expressing activated cells could have been over-represented, although no difference in activation and CD3 levels was found between groups. Type 1 diabetes patients showed a moderate but significant shortening of TCRB CDR3 length in all four CD4+ subsets.

Comments on this clone: No cognate antigen has been identified for it. Per-base qualities were not stored, and no clone one base away is much larger.

This TCR derives from a man aged 18 to 30 in good health. The sequenced material came from naive CD4+ T cells from blood. The cell subset or site label, read with the paper, signifies: true naive CD4+ T cells. The rearrangement joined TRBV15 to TRBJ2-5, with the D segment identity uncertain. The CDR3 region reads CATSRDGQIRETQYF. The nucleotide sequence reads as follows: TGTGCCACCAGCAGAGACGGGCAGATCCGAGAGACCCAGTACTTC.